This T cell receptor beta chain emerged from a study of OX40 agonist ivuxolimab in advanced cancers. In the study overall: Having had anti-PD-1, anti-PD-L1 or anti-CTLA-4 therapy before was allowed, and roughly 40% had some.

This clone was seen only once. The repertoire was sequenced with immunoSEQ multiplex PCR; TCRdb's copy has only in-frame clones and lacks some. The top ten clones hold 2.8% of a sample with fewer than 75,000 clones, approximately 88% of them seen once. CDR1 is SQVTM and CDR2 is ANQGSEA in the germline V gene. This CDR3 is built from 12 residues. The ends were cut back, 7 bases at V and 7 bases at J, with 16 bases in the middle. Here the sequenced sample was CD4+ or CD8+ T cells sorted from blood, taken in a trial of the OX40 agonist ivuxolimab. The chain carries TRBV29-1 and TRBJ1-2, with D unclear. The sequence derives from an adult with an advanced solid tumor such as melanoma, head and neck, liver or kidney cancer. CDR3 nucleotides: TGCAGCGCCTCCACCTCAGTTTTTGGCTACACCTTC. The encoded protein is CSASTSVFGYTF.